What follows are 23 T cell receptor beta chains derived from one specimen sequenced in a study of cytomegalovirus exposure and HLA in healthy donors (dated by TCRdb to the late 2010s). Library construction relied on the immunoSEQ multiplex PCR assay. For the multiplex PCR, a mixture combining 60 forward primers for TCR Vbeta segments and 13 reverse primers for TCR Jbeta segments was used. Not all clones reach the TCRdb copy of this immuneACCESS table, which keeps in-frame sequences only. Checked studies attribute under half of the gap to unresolved V genes and leave the rest unexplained. The sample's table covers more than 140,000 clones. Of the sample, about 2.2% falls within the top ten clones. Sequenced: PBMCs. These receptors originate from a woman aged 18-29 years in good health and CMV-seronegative.

V gene TRBV27 combines with J gene TRBJ2-1, with 7 bases aligning to TRBD2. In germline, CDR1 is MNHEY, CDR2 SMNVEV (reference sequence). The ends lost 6 bases at V and 7 bases at J; junction bases unmatched: 9. This CDR3 has 14 amino acids. The CDR3 DNA is TGTGCCAGCAGCCCTAGGCGGGAGAAGAATGAGCAGTTCTTC. Its translation: CASSPRREKNEQFF.

The chain has TRBV4-2 and TRBJ2-1; TRBD1 is a possible D gene (6 bases). V gave up 0 bases and J gave up 6 bases, with 12 bases separating them. The CDR3 consists of 15 residues. Germline V gene lookup returns CDR1 LGHNA and CDR2 YNFKEQ. CDR3: CASSQEVRDTNEQFF. The CDR3 DNA reads as TGTGCCAGCAGCCAAGAAGTAAGGGACACCAATGAGCAGTTCTTC.

The rearrangement uses TRBV19 and TRBJ1-5; D is ambiguous. With 3 bases removed from V and 7 bases from J, the gap between germline ends came to 7 bases. The CDR3 consists of 12 residues. Per the germline V gene, CDR1 is LNHDA and CDR2 is SQIVND (reference sequence). CDR3 in amino acids: CASSINVQPQHF. The DNA of the CDR3 is TGTGCCAGTAGTATTAATGTACAGCCCCAGCATTTT.

The chain joins TRBV28 to TRBJ2-1, with TRBD2 matching 10 bases. This CDR3 has 15 amino acids. The germline V gene encodes CDR1 MDHEN and CDR2 SYDVKM. The J segment lost 8 bases and the V segment lost 5 bases, leaving 9 bases of the junction unmatched. Here the CDR3 DNA reads TGTGCCAGCAGTCCGGGACTAGCGAGTAGGCATGAGCAGTTCTTC. Amino acid sequence: CASSPGLASRHEQFF. The full variable domain, in which reference TRBV28 and TRBJ2-1 provide the parts outside the CDR3, is DVKVTQSSRYLVKRTGEKVFLECVQDMDHENMFWYRQDPGLGLRLIYFSYDVKMKEKGDIPEGYSVSREKKERFSLILESASTNQTSMYLCASSPGLASRHEQFFGPGTRLTVL.

This rearrangement joins TRBV19 to TRBJ1-1, with TRBD1 as a possible D gene (6 bases). Trimming took 3 bases from V and 1 from J, leaving 12 bases between them. The CDR3 runs 15 residues. Germline V gene lookup returns CDR1 LNHDA and CDR2 SQIVND (reference sequence). CDR3 protein: CASSISSGANTEAFF. CDR3 nucleotide sequence: TGTGCCAGTAGTATTAGTTCAGGGGCGAACACTGAAGCTTTCTTT.

The rearrangement joins TRBV27 to TRBJ1-5, with a possible D match to TRBD1 (6 bases). Germline lookup yields CDR1 MNHEY and CDR2 SMNVEV (reference sequence). This CDR3 spans 13 amino acids. V lost 6 bases, J lost 5 bases, and 11 bases lay in between. DNA of the CDR3: TGTGCCAGCAGCCGGGACACAGATCAGCCCCAGCATTTT. It encodes CASSRDTDQPQHF.

This chain joins TRBV6-1 and TRBJ2-3; tentative D call: TRBD1 (6 bases). Trimming pared 1 base from V and 2 bases from J, leaving 10 bases between. Germline lookup yields CDR1 MNHNS and CDR2 SASEGT. The CDR3 runs 15 residues. The CDR3 bases are TGTGCCAGCAGTGAAGATGGGGGCCACACAGATACGCAGTATTTT. This gives the protein CASSEDGGHTDTQYF.

This sequence joins TRBV5-1 and TRBJ2-1, with TRBD2 identical over 10 bases. Losses at the gene ends were 4 bases for V and 3 bases for J; bases not matched to a gene: 4. This CDR3 is 15 amino acids long. Germline CDR1 SGHRS, CDR2 YFSETQ. The CDR3 loop is CASSLAGVDYNEQFF. In nucleotides, the CDR3 is TGCGCCAGCAGCCTAGCGGGAGTGGACTACAATGAGCAGTTCTTC. The entire variable domain, with the rest obtained from reference TRBV5-1 and TRBJ2-1, is as follows: KAGVTQTPRYLIKTRGQQVTLSCSPISGHRSVSWYQQTPGQGLQFLFEYFSETQRNKGNFPGRFSGRQFSNSRSEMNVSTLELGDSALYLCASSLAGVDYNEQFFGPGTRLTVL.

The chain uses TRBV5-1 and TRBJ2-7, with TRBD2 matching 11 bases. The J segment lost 2 bases and the V segment lost 0 bases, leaving 7 bases of the junction unmatched. Germline CDR1 and CDR2: SGHRS and YFSETQ. The CDR3 contains 17 residues. CDR3 in amino acids: CASSLAMTSGIAYEQYF. CDR3 DNA sequence: TGCGCCAGCAGCTTGGCGATGACTAGCGGGATAGCCTACGAGCAGTACTTC.

This rearrangement joins TRBV19 to TRBJ2-1; D ambiguous. CDR3 length: 15 residues. V was pared by 0 bases and J by 0 bases, with 6 bases between. The germline V gene encodes CDR1 LNHDA and CDR2 SQIVND (reference sequence). The CDR3 region has the DNA TGTGCCAGTAGTATAGACATCAGCTCCTACAATGAGCAGTTCTTC. Its translation is CASSIDISSYNEQFF. Together with reference TRBV19 and TRBJ2-1, the CDR3 gives the full variable domain: DGGITQSPKYLFRKEGQNVTLSCEQNLNHDAMYWYRQDPGQGLRLIYYSQIVNDFQKGDIAEGYSVSREKKESFPLTVTSAQKNPTAFYLCASSIDISSYNEQFFGPGTRLTVL.

This chain connects TRBV14 to TRBJ1-5, with 8 bases fitting TRBD1. The germline gives CDR1 SGHDN, CDR2 FVKESK. V lost 1 base, J lost 0 bases, and 20 bases stayed unmatched. CDR3 length equals 22 residues. This CDR3 reads CASSQVWDPGTGKGYSNQPQHF. CDR3 in DNA: TGTGCCAGCAGCCAAGTTTGGGACCCCGGGACAGGTAAGGGATATAGCAATCAGCCCCAGCATTTT.

The chain joins TRBV21-1 to TRBJ2-7; the table's D call, TRBD1, was not checked against the DNA. TRBV21-1 is a pseudogene locus. CDR3 size: 13 residues. The CDR3 region is CASSKGRVYEQYV. The CDR3 DNA follows: TGTGCCAGCAGCAAAGGCAGGGTTTACGAGCAGTACGTC.

The DNA of the CDR3 is TGTGCCAGCAGCGCCCGAGGACAGAGTAGTTACGAGCAGTACTTC. It specifies CASSARGQSSYEQYF. The V gene is TRBV9, the J gene TRBJ2-7; the D gene is possibly TRBD1 (6 bases). The CDR3 contains 15 residues. V lost 3 bases to trimming and J lost 4 bases, with 17 bases between them. CDR1 and CDR2 (germline): SGDLS, YYNGEE.

The genes are TRBV18 and TRBJ2-7; the D gene is possibly TRBD2 (5 bases). The CDR3 is 18 residues long. CDR1 and CDR2 from the germline V gene are KGHSH and LQKENI. Trimming removed 2 bases at V and 3 bases at J, with 23 bases between. For the CDR3, the DNA is TGTGCCAGCTCACCAAAGGTCGGGAATACTTTAGAACGCTACGAGCAGTACTTC. It codes for CASSPKVGNTLERYEQYF.

The rearrangement links TRBV19 to TRBJ1-1; the D gene is possibly TRBD1 (5 bases). CDR3 length: 14 residues. Trimming pared 5 bases from V and 5 bases from J, leaving 15 bases between. Germline assignment: CDR1 LNHDA and CDR2 SQIVND (reference sequence). CDR3 coding DNA: TGTGCCAGTAGTGACCCTTGGGGGAGGACTGAAGCTTTCTTT. Residues: CASSDPWGRTEAFF.

The CDR3 DNA sequence: TGTGCCAGCAGCTTAGATGGGGTAACTAGCGGGAACAATGAGCAGTTCTTC. This sequence encodes CASSLDGVTSGNNEQFF. The chain has TRBV11-2 and TRBJ2-1; 10 nucleotides agree with TRBD2. The V segment lost 0 bases and the J segment 5 bases; nucleotides outside the gene matches: 7. This CDR3 region has 17 residues. CDR1 is SGHAT, CDR2 FQNNGV, per germline.

This sequence joins TRBV6-4 and TRBJ2-2; a weak D match, TRBD1 (5 bases). Per the germline V gene, CDR1 is MRHNA and CDR2 is SNTAGT. The V end lost 0 bases, the J end lost 6 bases, and 17 bases lay between the germline ends. This CDR3 is built from 17 residues. The CDR3 here is CASSDSNRAGLAGELFF. DNA of the CDR3: TGTGCCAGCAGTGACTCGAATCGGGCAGGGTTAGCCGGGGAGCTGTTTTTT.

V usage is TRBV7-9 and J usage is TRBJ2-3; D remains ambiguous. Trimming removed 6 bases at V and 5 bases at J, with 9 bases between. The germline CDR1 and CDR2 sequences are SEHNR and FQNEAQ (reference sequence). This CDR3 has 12 residues. In nucleotides, the CDR3 is TGTGCCAGCAGTCTATCGCGAGATACGCAGTATTTT. Translated, it gives CASSLSRDTQYF.

The CDR3 region is CSVVQGASGNQPQHF. The CDR3 nucleotides read TGCAGCGTTGTGCAGGGGGCCTCGGGCAATCAGCCCCAGCATTTT. V usage is TRBV29-1 and J usage is TRBJ1-5, with 8 bases that match TRBD1. Per germline, CDR1 SQVTM and CDR2 ANQGSEA. The CDR3 is 15 residues long. V was pared by 4 bases and J by 2 bases, with 7 bases of the junction left unmatched.

The chain uses TRBV7-3 and TRBJ2-7; TRBD2 matches at 14 bases. Germline CDR1 and CDR2: SGHTA and FQGTGA. The CDR3 contains 18 residues. V lost 1 base, J lost 4 bases, and 9 bases stayed unmatched. This chain's CDR3 is CASSLNYWGLAGEYEQYV. The CDR3 DNA sequence: TGTGCCAGCAGCTTAAACTACTGGGGACTAGCGGGAGAGTACGAGCAGTACGTC.

The chain has TRBV11-2 and TRBJ1-3; no clear D gene. In germline, CDR1 is SGHAT, CDR2 FQNNGV. V was pared by 3 bases and J by 0 bases, with 12 bases between. The CDR3 loop spans 16 amino acids. CDR3 residues: CASSFLSGDSGNTIYF. The CDR3 DNA reads TGTGCCAGCAGCTTTCTATCCGGAGACTCTGGAAACACCATATATTTT. Full variable domain (rest looked up from reference TRBV11-2 and TRBJ1-3): EAGVAQSPRYKIIEKRQSVAFWCNPISGHATLYWYQQILGQGPKLLIQFQNNGVVDDSQLPKDRFSAERLKGVDSTLKIQPAKLEDSAVYLCASSFLSGDSGNTIYFGEGSWLTVV.

This chain joins TRBV27 and TRBJ2-2, with TRBD2 identical over 12 bases. The V gene's germline CDR1 is MNHEY and CDR2 SMNVEV (reference sequence). The trim removed 4 bases at V and 6 bases at J, leaving 6 bases unmatched. The CDR3 is 16 residues long. CDR3 loop: CASSSRTSGKSGELFF. CDR3 DNA sequence: TGTGCCAGCAGTTCTCGGACTAGCGGGAAATCCGGGGAGCTGTTTTTT.

The chain employs TRBV7-8 and TRBJ1-5, with D tentatively TRBD1 (6 bases). V was trimmed by 4 bases and J by 8 bases, leaving 12 bases between them. CDR1 is SGHVS and CDR2 is FQNEAQ in the germline V gene. This CDR3 comprises 13 residues. The CDR3 here is CASSYREGKPQHF. In DNA form, the CDR3 reads TGTGCCAGCAGCTACAGGGAAGGGAAGCCCCAGCATTTT.